The T cell receptor beta chain described here comes from a study of blood T cell repertoires in COVID-19. On the study more broadly: T cells, B-cell-depleted T cells, or PBMCs provided the cDNA or gDNA that served as material.

Libraries were prepared by immunoSEQ multiplex PCR; TCRdb keeps only in-frame clonotypes and omits some of them. This sample has 70,000 to 90,000 clones; roughly 80% occur once, and the top ten carry about 11%. The CDR3 totals 16 residues. Per germline, CDR1 LNHDA and CDR2 SQIVND (reference sequence). V lost 0 bases to trimming and J lost 2 bases; unmatched junction nucleotides: 7. The sequencing input was peripheral blood. The chain carries TRBV19 and TRBJ2-7, with 7 bases identical to TRBD1. The clonotype originates from a human donor in a cohort sampled during active COVID-19. CDR3 DNA sequence: TGTGCCAGTAGTATAGAGTGGGGCAGGGGGACCTACGAGCAGTACTTC. Protein sequence: CASSIEWGRGTYEQYF.